Following are 18 T cell receptor beta chains from one sample sequenced in a study of cytomegalovirus exposure and HLA in healthy donors. PCR primers comprised 60 Vbeta and 13 Jbeta primers. Produced via immunoSEQ multiplex PCR; TCRdb's table is partial and in-frame only. The sample consists of approximately 110,000 clones, more than 75% of them appearing once. Sequenced: PBMCs. Receptors originate from a man between 40 and 49 years old in good health and CMV-seronegative.

This clone was detected once. The gene calls are TRBV2 and TRBJ1-1; D not resolved. This CDR3 region has 12 residues. Germline CDR1 SNHLY, CDR2 FYNNEI. V dropped 8 bases and J dropped 1 base, with 8 bases sitting between them. The CDR3, as DNA: TGTGCCAGCTATCAGGCGAACACTGAAGCTTTCTTT. Its translation: CASYQANTEAFF.

The rearrangement uses TRBV19 and TRBJ1-2, with 12 positions matching TRBD1. The CDR3 covers 15 residues. Germline assignment: CDR1 LNHDA and CDR2 SQIVND (reference sequence). V gave up 7 bases and J gave up 8 bases; unmatched junction bases: 11. The CDR3 protein is CASTTMGQGAKGYTF. The CDR3 DNA sequence: TGTGCCAGTACCACAATGGGACAGGGGGCGAAAGGCTACACCTTC.

The chain employs TRBV9 and TRBJ2-7, with D tentatively TRBD2 (6 bases). This CDR3 spans 14 amino acids. The germline V and J ends were trimmed by 0 bases and 2 bases, with 9 bases remaining between them. Germline V gene lookup returns CDR1 SGDLS and CDR2 YYNGEE. CDR3 loop: CASSVESGAYEQYF. The CDR3 bases are TGTGCCAGCAGCGTAGAGTCGGGGGCCTACGAGCAGTACTTC. Combining the CDR3 with reference TRBV9 and TRBJ2-7 gives the whole variable domain DSGVTQTPKHLITATGQRVTLRCSPRSGDLSVYWYQQSLDQGLQFLIQYYNGEERAKGNILERFSAQQFPDLHSELNLSSLELGDSALYFCASSVESGAYEQYFGPGTRLTVT.

V and J are TRBV18 and TRBJ2-7, with D perhaps matching TRBD1 (7 bases). The CDR3 is 16 residues long. Germline values: CDR1 KGHSH, CDR2 LQKENI. Trimming took 2 bases from V and 3 from J, leaving 17 bases between them. CDR3 coding DNA: TGTGCCAGCTCACCAAGAGTGGCCCAGGGGGGCTACGAGCAGTACTTC. It translates to CASSPRVAQGGYEQYF.

The rearrangement joins TRBV14 to TRBJ1-1; TRBD1 is a possible D gene (5 bases). Between the trimmed V and J ends, which lost 4 bases and 6 bases, there was a span of 15 bases. Looked up from germline, CDR1 is SGHDN and CDR2 is FVKESK. The CDR3 is made up of 14 amino acids. CDR3 sequence (DNA): TGTGCCAGCAGCCCTCAGGGCTTGTTCGCTGAAGCTTTCTTT. It is translated as CASSPQGLFAEAFF.

This clone occurred a few times. The CDR3 DNA reads TGTGCCAGCAGCCCGGACAGTCGATCGGATACGCAGTATTTT. Translation gives CASSPDSRSDTQYF. The rearrangement links TRBV5-4 to TRBJ2-3; a possible D gene is TRBD1 (6 bases). Germline V gene data show CDR1 as SGHNT and CDR2 as YYREEE (reference sequence). V was shortened by 4 bases and J by 6 bases, with 15 bases between the two germline ends. This CDR3 comprises 14 residues. Full variable domain (outside the CDR3, taken from reference TRBV5-4 and TRBJ2-3): ETGVTQSPTHLIKTRGQQVTLRCSSQSGHNTVSWYQQALGQGPQFIFQYYREEENGRGNFPPRFSGLQFPNYSSELNVNALELDDSALYLCASSPDSRSDTQYFGPGTRLTVL.

The CDR3 DNA is TGTGCCAGCAGCTCCAAGGACAGGGGGCAAAGCGGGGAGCTGTTTTTT. Protein sequence: CASSSKDRGQSGELFF. The chain combines TRBV5-5 with TRBJ2-2, with TRBD1 matching 11 bases. The CDR3 contains 16 residues. Losses at the gene ends were 3 bases for V and 7 bases for J; bases not matched to a gene: 8. Germline-derived CDR1 and CDR2 are SGHKS and YYEKEE (reference sequence).

This clone occurred once. This chain connects TRBV14 to TRBJ1-5, with 7 bases lining up with TRBD1. V was pared by 4 bases and J by 3 bases, with 3 bases of the junction left unmatched. The length of the CDR3 is 14 residues. CDR1 and CDR2 from the germline V gene are SGHDN and FVKESK. This CDR3 reads CASSPRGHNQPQHF. The CDR3 DNA is TGTGCCAGCAGCCCAAGGGGGCACAATCAGCCCCAGCATTTT. The full variable domain, rest sourced from reference TRBV14 and TRBJ1-5, is EAGVTQFPSHSVIEKGQTVTLRCDPISGHDNLYWYRRVMGKEIKFLLHFVKESKQDESGMPNNRFLAERTGGTYSTLKVQPAELEDSGVYFCASSPRGHNQPQHFGDGTRLSIL.

The rearrangement links TRBV20-1 to TRBJ2-1; possibly TRBD2 for D (6 bases). The germline V and J ends were trimmed by 2 bases and 9 bases, with 8 bases remaining between them. This CDR3 comprises 11 residues. Germline assignment: CDR1 DFQATT and CDR2 SNEGSKA (reference sequence). CDR3 residues: CSARWGVEQFF. CDR3 DNA: TGCAGTGCTAGATGGGGGGTTGAGCAGTTCTTC.

The V call is TRBV5-1, the J call TRBJ1-2; no firm D call. The CDR3 totals 15 residues. Trimming took 0 bases from V and 3 from J, leaving 12 bases between them. The germline CDR1 and CDR2 sequences are SGHRS and YFSETQ. The CDR3 sequence: CASSLESSGYYGYTF. The CDR3 DNA reads as TGCGCCAGCAGCTTGGAATCGTCCGGGTACTATGGCTACACCTTC.

This clone was seen a handful of times. V and J are TRBV11-2 and TRBJ2-1; 10 bases align to TRBD2. Germline values: CDR1 SGHAT, CDR2 FQNNGV. This CDR3 contains 16 residues. J gave up 4 bases and V 5 bases, and 8 bases lay outside the gene matches. CDR3 sequence (DNA): TGTGCCAGCAGCAACGAACTAGCGGGGTGGTACAATGAGCAGTTCTTC. It translates to CASSNELAGWYNEQFF.

The chain joins TRBV2 to TRBJ2-2; no reliable D call. V lost 6 bases to trimming and J lost 1 base, with 9 bases between them. The CDR3 has 14 amino acids. The germline CDR1 and CDR2 sequences are SNHLY and FYNNEI. The CDR3 spells CASSFYQNTGELFF. As DNA, the CDR3 is TGTGCCAGCAGCTTCTACCAGAACACCGGGGAGCTGTTTTTT.

The genes are TRBV5-6 and TRBJ1-2; D gene unclear. CDR1 and CDR2 from the germline V gene are SGHDT and YYEEEE. The CDR3 sequence is 12 residues long. The V and J ends lost 2 bases and 3 bases respectively, with 5 bases between them. In DNA, the CDR3 is TGTGCCAGCAGCTTTCGGGACTATGGCTACACCTTC. Protein product: CASSFRDYGYTF.

The rearrangement links TRBV7-6 to TRBJ2-7; TRBD1 aligns across 7 bases. The germline gives CDR1 SGHVS, CDR2 FNYEAQ. The CDR3 sequence is 15 residues long. V was clipped by 5 bases and J by 4 bases; unmatched bases: 11. The DNA of the CDR3 is TGTGCCAGCAGCACCACGAGGGGGCCTTCTTACGAGCAGTACTTC. This sequence encodes CASSTTRGPSYEQYF.

As regards this clone: Other DNA sequences within the sample encode an identical CDR3. The chain links TRBV18 to TRBJ2-7, with 12 bases lining up with TRBD2. V was pared by 2 bases and J by 1 base, with 0 bases of the junction left unmatched. The CDR3 sequence is 15 residues long. Germline assignment: CDR1 KGHSH and CDR2 LQKENI. CDR3 protein: CASSPTSGGSYEQYF. The DNA of the CDR3 is TGTGCCAGCTCACCAACTAGCGGGGGGTCCTACGAGCAGTACTTC. The full variable domain, rest sourced from reference TRBV18 and TRBJ2-7, is NAGVMQNPRHLVRRRGQEARLRCSPMKGHSHVYWYRQLPEEGLKFMVYLQKENIIDESGMPKERFSAEFPKEGPSILRIQQVVRGDSAAYFCASSPTSGGSYEQYFGPGTRLTVT.

The gene calls are TRBV9 and TRBJ2-6; D is possibly TRBD2 (5 bases). CDR3 size: 16 residues. Germline values: CDR1 SGDLS, CDR2 YYNGEE. Between the trimmed V and J ends, which lost 4 bases and 0 bases, there was a span of 11 bases. This CDR3 reads CASSPGVFSGANVLTF. The CDR3 DNA sequence: TGTGCCAGCAGCCCCGGGGTTTTCTCTGGGGCCAACGTCCTGACTTTC.

The chain uses TRBV6-1 and TRBJ1-2; no firm D call. V shed 2 bases and J shed 8 bases, with 27 bases lying between them. CDR3 size: 18 residues. Looked up from germline, CDR1 is MNHNS and CDR2 is SASEGT. The CDR3 region has the DNA TGTGCCAGCAGTGAATCGCGGGTGGTGTACAGCCCCCGTGGGGGCTACACCTTC. It yields the protein CASSESRVVYSPRGGYTF.

V gene TRBV25-1 combines with J gene TRBJ2-5; D is uncertain. There are 10 residues in the CDR3. V was shortened by 5 bases and J by 5 bases, with 3 bases between the two germline ends. Germline V CDR1 and CDR2: MGHDK, SYGVNS. The CDR3 nucleotides are TGTGCCAGCAGTTCGGAGACCCAGTACTTC. It is translated as CASSSETQYF. The full variable domain, rest sourced from reference TRBV25-1 and TRBJ2-5, is EADIYQTPRYLVIGTGKKITLECSQTMGHDKMYWYQQDPGMELHLIHYSYGVNSTEKGDLSSESTVSRIRTEHFPLTLESARPSHTSQYLCASSSETQYFGPGTRLLVL.